Listed below are T cell receptor beta chains from one sample, sequenced in a study of blood T cell repertoires in COVID-19. Some clones are missing from TCRdb's copy, which holds only in-frame ones; the method was immunoSEQ multiplex PCR. The sample records approximately 150,000 clones, around 83% being singletons. The material sequenced was peripheral blood. These receptors came from a woman aged 45-65 years with COVID-19, enrolled during active disease. Both conserved end residues are part of each CDR3. Fields, in order: V gene, J gene, D gene, clone size, CDR3 protein, CDR3 DNA. A D gene is named only where the DNA matches it firmly. Expanded clones are given a class, and other clones once, few, many or no size at all.

V gene: TRBV6-6; J gene: TRBJ1-2; D gene: NA; clone size: NA; CDR3 protein: CASSPTGTYGYTF; CDR3 DNA: TGTGCCAGCAGCCCTACAGGGACCTATGGCTACACCTTC
V gene: TRBV28; J gene: TRBJ1-1; D gene: NA; clone size: NA; CDR3 protein: CASSLWQTMNTEAFF; CDR3 DNA: TGTGCCAGCAGTTTATGGCAGACTATGAACACTGAAGCTTTCTTT
V gene: TRBV5-1; J gene: TRBJ2-5; D gene: TRBD1; clone size: once; CDR3 protein: CASSQQGKETQYF; CDR3 DNA: TGCGCCAGCAGCCAACAGGGGAAAGAGACCCAGTACTTC
V gene: TRBV30; J gene: TRBJ2-3; D gene: TRBD1; clone size: NA; CDR3 protein: CAWSVSDRATQYF; CDR3 DNA: TGTGCCTGGAGTGTGTCAGACAGGGCCACGCAGTATTTT
V gene: TRBV5-6; J gene: TRBJ2-1; D gene: TRBD1; clone size: NA; CDR3 protein: CASTLGQLLDNEQFF; CDR3 DNA: TGTGCCAGCACCCTGGGACAGCTCTTGGACAATGAGCAGTTCTTC
V gene: TRBV19; J gene: TRBJ1-6; D gene: NA; clone size: NA; CDR3 protein: CASSIEGARSPLHF; CDR3 DNA: TGTGCCAGTAGTATAGAAGGGGCCCGTTCACCCCTCCACTTT
V gene: TRBV28; J gene: TRBJ1-1; D gene: NA; clone size: NA; CDR3 protein: CAGTKRMNTEAFF; CDR3 DNA: TGTGCCGGAACAAAGAGGATGAACACTGAAGCTTTCTTT
V gene: TRBV6-5; J gene: TRBJ1-1; D gene: TRBD1; clone size: NA; CDR3 protein: CASSYRTGGSTEAFF; CDR3 DNA: TGTGCCAGCAGTTATAGGACAGGGGGAAGCACTGAAGCTTTCTTT
V gene: TRBV20-1; J gene: TRBJ1-1; D gene: TRBD1; clone size: NA; CDR3 protein: CSASGTPGGAFF; CDR3 DNA: TGCAGTGCTAGTGGGACCCCAGGGGGAGCTTTCTTT
V gene: TRBV30; J gene: TRBJ1-3; D gene: NA; clone size: NA; CDR3 protein: CAWTAASSGNTIYF; CDR3 DNA: TGTGCCTGGACCGCAGCGAGCTCTGGAAACACCATATATTTT
V gene: TRBV4-2; J gene: TRBJ1-5; D gene: NA; clone size: NA; CDR3 protein: CASSQGEGEPQPQHF; CDR3 DNA: TGTGCCAGCAGCCAAGGGGAAGGGGAACCCCAGCCCCAGCATTTT
V gene: TRBV6-1; J gene: TRBJ1-5; D gene: NA; clone size: once; CDR3 protein: CASSVSFAAGYQPQHF; CDR3 DNA: TGTGCCAGCAGTGTGTCATTCGCTGCAGGGTATCAGCCCCAGCATTTT
V gene: TRBV5-8; J gene: TRBJ2-1; D gene: TRBD1; clone size: NA; CDR3 protein: CASSHGQGAYNEQFF; CDR3 DNA: TGTGCCAGCAGCCACGGACAGGGGGCCTACAATGAGCAGTTCTTC
V gene: TRBV11-3; J gene: TRBJ1-1; D gene: NA; clone size: NA; CDR3 protein: CASSLVSRATEAFF; CDR3 DNA: TGTGCCAGCAGCTTAGTCAGCAGGGCCACTGAAGCTTTCTTT
V gene: TRBV10-3; J gene: TRBJ2-5; D gene: TRBD2; clone size: NA; CDR3 protein: CAISRRETSGLTETQYF; CDR3 DNA: TGTGCCATCAGTCGACGCGAGACTAGCGGTCTCACGGAGACCCAGTACTTC
V gene: TRBV12-5; J gene: TRBJ2-3; D gene: TRBD1; clone size: few; CDR3 protein: CASGLTGGHTQYF; CDR3 DNA: TGTGCTAGTGGTTTGACAGGGGGGCATACGCAGTATTTT
V gene: TRBV6-2/TRBV6-3; J gene: TRBJ2-2; D gene: NA; clone size: many; CDR3 protein: CASSAGLGQGTGELFF; CDR3 DNA: TGTGCCAGCAGTGCCGGACTGGGTCAAGGCACCGGGGAGCTGTTTTTT
V gene: TRBV5-1; J gene: TRBJ2-3; D gene: TRBD1; clone size: NA; CDR3 protein: CASSPDRPSTDTQYF; CDR3 DNA: TGCGCCAGCAGCCCGGACAGGCCTAGCACAGATACGCAGTATTTT
V gene: TRBV3-1/TRBV3-2; J gene: TRBJ2-5; D gene: NA; clone size: NA; CDR3 protein: CASSPKSPTGHTRTQYF; CDR3 DNA: TGTGCCAGCAGCCCTAAGTCACCGACAGGACATACAAGGACCCAGTACTTC
V gene: TRBV5-1; J gene: TRBJ2-3; D gene: TRBD1; clone size: once; CDR3 protein: CASRDRETDTQYF; CDR3 DNA: TGCGCCAGCCGGGACAGGGAAACAGATACGCAGTATTTT
V gene: TRBV25-1; J gene: TRBJ1-2; D gene: NA; clone size: NA; CDR3 protein: CASSEQDIYGYTF; CDR3 DNA: TGTGCCAGCAGTGAACAGGATATCTATGGCTACACCTTC
V gene: TRBV6-1; J gene: TRBJ1-4; D gene: NA; clone size: NA; CDR3 protein: CASSERGGNEKLFF; CDR3 DNA: TGTGCCAGCAGTGAACGAGGGGGTAATGAAAAACTGTTTTTT
V gene: TRBV6-5; J gene: TRBJ1-5; D gene: NA; clone size: NA; CDR3 protein: CASSYGRGGHQPQHF; CDR3 DNA: TGTGCCAGCAGTTACGGTCGGGGGGGCCATCAGCCCCAGCATTTT
V gene: TRBV11-1; J gene: TRBJ1-6; D gene: TRBD1; clone size: NA; CDR3 protein: CASSRTGGFNSPLHF; CDR3 DNA: TGTGCCAGCAGCCGGACAGGGGGCTTTAATTCACCCCTCCACTTT
V gene: TRBV7-3; J gene: TRBJ2-3; D gene: NA; clone size: NA; CDR3 protein: CASSPGSSPKADTQYF; CDR3 DNA: TGTGCCAGCAGCCCCGGGTCTTCGCCCAAGGCAGATACGCAGTATTTT
V gene: TRBV11-2; J gene: TRBJ1-2; D gene: NA; clone size: NA; CDR3 protein: CASSLGLNYGYTF; CDR3 DNA: TGTGCCAGCAGCTTGGGGCTGAACTATGGCTACACCTTC
V gene: TRBV3-1/TRBV3-2; J gene: TRBJ2-7; D gene: TRBD1; clone size: NA; CDR3 protein: CASSQALPGTGGTLVSYEQYF; CDR3 DNA: TGTGCCAGCAGCCAAGCACTTCCCGGGACAGGGGGTACCCTTGTTAGCTACGAGCAGTACTTC
V gene: TRBV12-3/TRBV12-4; J gene: TRBJ2-3; D gene: NA; clone size: NA; CDR3 protein: CASMVRGPDTQYF; CDR3 DNA: TGTGCCAGCATGGTGCGGGGGCCAGATACGCAGTATTTT
V gene: TRBV5-8; J gene: TRBJ1-1; D gene: TRBD1; clone size: once; CDR3 protein: CASSLGTGLGTEAFF; CDR3 DNA: TGTGCCAGCAGCTTGGGGACAGGGCTTGGCACTGAAGCTTTCTTT
V gene: TRBV5-5; J gene: TRBJ2-1; D gene: TRBD1; clone size: NA; CDR3 protein: CASSPQGAPRNEQFF; CDR3 DNA: TGTGCCAGCAGCCCCCAGGGGGCCCCGAGGAATGAGCAGTTCTTC
V gene: TRBV30; J gene: TRBJ1-6; D gene: TRBD1; clone size: NA; CDR3 protein: CAWAQTGVSPLHF; CDR3 DNA: TGTGCCTGGGCTCAGACAGGGGTTTCACCCCTCCACTTT
V gene: TRBV2; J gene: TRBJ1-5; D gene: TRBD1; clone size: few; CDR3 protein: CASRGTGGTGQPQHF; CDR3 DNA: TGTGCCAGCAGAGGGACAGGGGGAACAGGGCAGCCCCAGCATTTT
V gene: TRBV28; J gene: TRBJ1-3; D gene: NA; clone size: NA; CDR3 protein: CASSSPAGVSGNTIYF; CDR3 DNA: TGTGCCAGCAGTTCCCCAGCAGGGGTGTCCGGAAACACCATATATTTT
V gene: TRBV19; J gene: TRBJ1-1; D gene: NA; clone size: NA; CDR3 protein: CASSPREGWTGAFF; CDR3 DNA: TGTGCCAGTAGTCCGCGGGAGGGTTGGACGGGAGCTTTCTTT
V gene: TRBV6-5; J gene: TRBJ1-4; D gene: TRBD1; clone size: NA; CDR3 protein: CASSPAGTVSEKLFF; CDR3 DNA: TGTGCCAGCAGCCCAGCCGGGACAGTAAGCGAAAAACTGTTTTTT
V gene: TRBV19; J gene: TRBJ1-5; D gene: TRBD1; clone size: NA; CDR3 protein: CASRKTGGQPQHF; CDR3 DNA: TGTGCCAGTAGGAAGACAGGGGGACAGCCCCAGCATTTT
V gene: TRBV10-1; J gene: TRBJ2-1; D gene: TRBD2; clone size: once; CDR3 protein: CASARGHKSGGASYNEQFF; CDR3 DNA: TGCGCCAGCGCACGAGGACACAAAAGCGGGGGGGCCTCCTACAATGAGCAGTTCTTC
V gene: TRBV27; J gene: TRBJ2-3; D gene: NA; clone size: NA; CDR3 protein: CASSFRLQTWGAQYF; CDR3 DNA: TGTGCCAGCAGTTTTCGGCTGCAAACATGGGGGGCGCAGTATTTT
V gene: TRBV10-3; J gene: TRBJ2-5; D gene: TRBD2; clone size: once; CDR3 protein: CAISGAGGQETQYF; CDR3 DNA: TGTGCCATCAGTGGCGCGGGGGGCCAAGAGACCCAGTACTTC
V gene: TRBV19; J gene: TRBJ1-2; D gene: NA; clone size: NA; CDR3 protein: CASSREEGANYGYTF; CDR3 DNA: TGTGCCAGTAGTAGGGAGGAAGGGGCTAACTATGGCTACACCTTC
V gene: TRBV27; J gene: TRBJ1-5; D gene: TRBD1; clone size: few; CDR3 protein: CASSLGQAGYQPQHF; CDR3 DNA: TGTGCCAGCAGTTTAGGACAGGCCGGTTATCAGCCCCAGCATTTT
V gene: TRBV12-3/TRBV12-4; J gene: TRBJ2-7; D gene: NA; clone size: NA; CDR3 protein: CASSFRQSHEQYF; CDR3 DNA: TGTGCCAGCAGTTTCAGACAGAGCCACGAGCAGTACTTC
V gene: TRBV14; J gene: TRBJ1-4; D gene: NA; clone size: NA; CDR3 protein: CASSQEAARLNEKLFF; CDR3 DNA: TGTGCCAGCAGCCAAGAGGCCGCCAGGCTAAATGAAAAACTGTTTTTT